This TCR beta chain was retrieved from a study of lymphopenia after photon versus proton radiotherapy. Study results and limitations: Relative stability marked proton patients; photon patients lost diversity and naive cells. Post-nadir diversity loss with photons came from oligoclonal expansion, particularly CD8+ Temra cells.

The CDR3 spans 13 residues. The J segment lost 14 bases and the V segment lost 4 bases, leaving 12 bases of the junction unmatched. Looked up from germline, CDR1 is SGHDT and CDR2 is YYEEEE. TCRdb's copy holds only in-frame clones and misses some; the assay was immunoSEQ multiplex PCR. The table includes 55,000 to 75,000 clones, about nine tenths detected once. A word on this clone: Antigen: not known.

V is TRBV5-6 and J is TRBJ2-1; 7 bases are a match to TRBD2. The TCR was taken from a woman in her 70s with pancreatic cancer. The starting material was peripheral blood, obtained from a patient treated with photon-based radiotherapy. DNA for the CDR3: TGTGCCAGCAGCAAACGAGGACGGGCGGGGGAGTTCTTC. Residues: CASSKRGRAGEFF.